This T cell receptor beta chain was recovered during a study of CD8 T cells in ankylosing spondylitis. Notes on the study in general: A motif in TCR beta, a set of under 10 highly homologous variants, appeared characteristic of ankylosing spondylitis blood.

Comment on this clonotype: Its cognate antigen is unknown. The germline gene is not matched at one end of the junction; a read error may be the cause.

It was by quantitative 5'-RACE with molecular barcodes that TCR beta libraries were made. One entry per CDR3 protein, called by TCRdb with MiXCR from the 5' RACE reads. The top ten hold less than 8% of the sample, which has 240,000 or so distinct CDR3 sequences, about 11% seen once. The source material was blood, either unsorted or a sorted T cell fraction (not recorded which). The TCR was taken from a male donor with ankylosing spondylitis or in good health (not recorded which).

For the CDR3, the DNA is TGTACCAGCAGTGAGCGGGGCTTCACAGATACGCAGTATTTT. Residues: CTSSERGFTDTQYF. The chain is built from TRBV6-1 and TRBJ2-3; TRBD2 aligns across 7 bases. The CDR3 covers 14 residues. Germline V gene data show CDR1 as MNHNS and CDR2 as SASEGT.